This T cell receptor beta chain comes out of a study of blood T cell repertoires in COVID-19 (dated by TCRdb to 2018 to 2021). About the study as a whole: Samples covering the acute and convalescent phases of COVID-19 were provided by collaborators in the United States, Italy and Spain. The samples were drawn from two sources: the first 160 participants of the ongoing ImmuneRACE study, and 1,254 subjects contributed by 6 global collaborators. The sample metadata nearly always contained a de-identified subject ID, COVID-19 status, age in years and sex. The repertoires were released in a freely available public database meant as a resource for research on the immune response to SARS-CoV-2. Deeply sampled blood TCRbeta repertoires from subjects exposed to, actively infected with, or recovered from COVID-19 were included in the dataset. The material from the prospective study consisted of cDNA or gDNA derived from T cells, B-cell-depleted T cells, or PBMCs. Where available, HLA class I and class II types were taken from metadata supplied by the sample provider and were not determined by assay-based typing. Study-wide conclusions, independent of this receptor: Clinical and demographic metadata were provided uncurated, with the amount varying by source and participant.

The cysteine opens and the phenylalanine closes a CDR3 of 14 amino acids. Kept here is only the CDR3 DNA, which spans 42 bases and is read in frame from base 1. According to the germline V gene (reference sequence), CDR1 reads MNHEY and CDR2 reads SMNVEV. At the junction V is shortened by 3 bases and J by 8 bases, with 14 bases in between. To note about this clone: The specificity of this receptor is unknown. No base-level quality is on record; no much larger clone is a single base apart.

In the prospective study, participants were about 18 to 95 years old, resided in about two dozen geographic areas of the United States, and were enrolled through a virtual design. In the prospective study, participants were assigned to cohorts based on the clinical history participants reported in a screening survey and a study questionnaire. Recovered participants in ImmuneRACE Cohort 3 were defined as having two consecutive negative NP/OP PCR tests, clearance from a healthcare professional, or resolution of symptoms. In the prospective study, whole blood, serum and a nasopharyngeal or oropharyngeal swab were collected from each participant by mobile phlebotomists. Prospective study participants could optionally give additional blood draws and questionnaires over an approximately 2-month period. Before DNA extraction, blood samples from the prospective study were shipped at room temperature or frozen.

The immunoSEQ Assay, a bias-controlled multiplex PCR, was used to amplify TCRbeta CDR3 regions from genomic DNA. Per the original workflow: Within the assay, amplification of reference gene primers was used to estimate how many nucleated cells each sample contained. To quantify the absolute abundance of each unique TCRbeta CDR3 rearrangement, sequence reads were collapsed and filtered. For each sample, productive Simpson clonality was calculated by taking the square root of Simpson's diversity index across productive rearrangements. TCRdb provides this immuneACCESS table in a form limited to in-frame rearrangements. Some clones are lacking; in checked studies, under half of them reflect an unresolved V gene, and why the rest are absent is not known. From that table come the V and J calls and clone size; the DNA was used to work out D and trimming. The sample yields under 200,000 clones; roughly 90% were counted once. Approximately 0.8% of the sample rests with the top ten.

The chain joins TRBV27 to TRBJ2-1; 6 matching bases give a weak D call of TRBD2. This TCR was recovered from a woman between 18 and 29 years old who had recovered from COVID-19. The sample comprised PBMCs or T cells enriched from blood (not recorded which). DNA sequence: TGTGCCAGCAGTTTTGATGGGGGGAGTTATGAGCAGTTCTTC. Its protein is CASSFDGGSYEQFF.